Below, 24 T cell receptor beta chains from the same sample are listed, as sequenced in a study of cytomegalovirus exposure and HLA in healthy donors. The PCR employed 60 Vbeta primers together with 13 Jbeta primers. Some clones are missing from TCRdb's copy, which holds only in-frame ones; the method was immunoSEQ multiplex PCR. The sample carries about 140,000 clones, over 70% recorded once. The sequenced material came from PBMCs. All receptors come from a man aged 40-50 years in good health and CMV-seronegative.

The V and J genes are TRBV28 and TRBJ2-7; 8 bases agree with TRBD1. V lost 6 bases, J lost 0 bases, and 4 bases stayed unmatched. Germline V CDR1 and CDR2: MDHEN, SYDVKM. This CDR3 has 14 amino acids. CDR3 loop: CASSRTGSSYEQYF. In DNA form, the CDR3 reads TGTGCCAGCAGCCGGACAGGGAGCTCCTACGAGCAGTACTTC.

This clone was counted between two and nine times. This sequence joins TRBV2 and TRBJ2-3, with D possibly TRBD2 on 5 matching bases. This CDR3 is 13 amino acids long. Trimming stripped 8 bases from V and 1 base from J, with 10 bases between. Germline CDR1 and CDR2: SNHLY and FYNNEI. CDR3 sequence reads: CASCLARTDTQYF. Here the CDR3 DNA reads TGTGCCAGCTGTCTAGCCCGCACAGATACGCAGTATTTT. Looking up the rest from reference TRBV2 and TRBJ2-3 gives the full variable domain: EPEVTQTPSHQVTQMGQEVILRCVPISNHLYFYWYRQILGQKVEFLVSFYNNEISEKSEIFDDQFSVERPDGSNFTLKIRSTKLEDSAMYFCASCLARTDTQYFGPGTRLTVL.

This rearrangement joins TRBV4-3 to TRBJ2-3; perhaps TRBD2 as D (5 bases). The germline CDR1 and CDR2 sequences are LGHNA and YSLEER. This CDR3 is 17 amino acids long. Trimming removed 3 bases from V and 2 bases from J, with 18 bases in between. Written as DNA, the CDR3 is TGCGCCAGCAGCCATACATTAAAAGGCGACTACACAGATACGCAGTATTTT. As protein: CASSHTLKGDYTDTQYF.

DNA of the CDR3: TGTGCCAGCAGTCCCGTTAACTATGGCTACACCTTC. It yields the protein CASSPVNYGYTF. The V call is TRBV6-5, the J call TRBJ1-2, with unresolved D. The CDR3 loop spans 12 amino acids. Between the trimmed V and J ends, which lost 5 bases and 1 base, there was a span of 5 bases. Germline-derived CDR1 and CDR2 are MNHEY and SVGAGI.

The gene calls are TRBV7-3 and TRBJ2-7, with 7 positions matching TRBD2. CDR3 length: 14 residues. Germline CDR1 SGHTA, CDR2 FQGTGA. J was trimmed by 7 bases and V by 1 base; bases with no gene match: 7. CDR3 region: CASSLMDGGSEQYF. The CDR3, as DNA: TGTGCCAGCAGCTTAATGGACGGGGGGTCGGAGCAGTACTTC.

The chain couples TRBV7-6 to TRBJ2-5; 7 bases map to TRBD1. Germline-derived CDR1 and CDR2 are SGHVS and FNYEAQ. The CDR3 sequence is 14 residues long. After removal of 7 bases from V and 3 bases from J, the junction contained 8 bases not matched to a gene. This CDR3 is CASTSGTAEETQYF. In nucleotides, the CDR3 is TGTGCCAGCACCTCGGGGACAGCAGAAGAGACCCAGTACTTC.

The genes are TRBV4-3 and TRBJ1-6, with 9 bases identical to TRBD1. V shed 0 bases and J 11 bases; nucleotides not matched to a gene: 11. Germline CDR1 LGHNA, CDR2 YSLEER. There are 17 residues in the CDR3. CDR3 coding DNA: TGCGCCAGCAGCCAAGATGCGAGACAGGGGGTTGGGCCACCCCTCCACTTT. This sequence encodes CASSQDARQGVGPPLHF.

This clone occurred a few times. The chain recombines TRBV13 with TRBJ2-1; 10 nucleotides align to TRBD2. Germline V gene data show CDR1 as PRHDT and CDR2 as FYEKMQ (reference sequence). The CDR3 runs to 17 residues. V lost 5 bases and J lost 7; bases outside the gene matches: 14. The CDR3 nucleotides read TGTGCCAGCAGCCCCCCTATAGCGGGGGGTCGGAGGAATGAGCAGTTCTTC. Residues: CASSPPIAGGRRNEQFF.

V is TRBV7-6 and J is TRBJ2-4; 11 bases fit TRBD1. V lost 5 bases to trimming and J lost 7 bases; unmatched junction nucleotides: 7. The germline V gene has CDR1 SGHVS and CDR2 FNYEAQ. This CDR3 contains 15 residues. CDR3 in amino acids: CASSPRTGGRNIQYF. The CDR3 nucleotides read TGTGCCAGCAGCCCCCGGACAGGGGGCCGGAACATTCAGTACTTC.

The rearrangement joins TRBV27 to TRBJ2-7, with a tentative D call TRBD1 (5 bases). The germline V gene has CDR1 MNHEY and CDR2 SMNVEV (reference sequence). The CDR3 length is 14 residues. V gave up 2 bases and J gave up 6 bases, with 14 bases separating them. The CDR3 here is CASSLQTARTEQYF. The DNA of the CDR3 is TGTGCCAGCAGTTTACAGACAGCTCGGACCGAGCAGTACTTC.

This chain joins TRBV15 and TRBJ1-1; possibly TRBD1 for D (6 bases). Trimming removed 5 bases at V and 6 bases at J, with 19 bases between. CDR3 length: 15 amino acids. Germline V lookup: CDR1 LNHNV, CDR2 YYDKDF (reference sequence). This CDR3 reads CATSPGGGLVSEAFF. CDR3 in DNA: TGTGCCACCAGCCCAGGCGGGGGCTTAGTGTCTGAAGCTTTCTTT. Looking up the rest from reference TRBV15 and TRBJ1-1 gives the full variable domain: DAMVIQNPRYQVTQFGKPVTLSCSQTLNHNVMYWYQQKSSQAPKLLFHYYDKDFNNEADTPDNFQSRRPNTSFCFLDIRSPGLGDTAMYLCATSPGGGLVSEAFFGQGTRLTVV.

Comments on this clone: The junction and the germline gene differ at one end; a read error may be behind it. The V gene is TRBV7-4, the J gene TRBJ1-5; 12 positions agree with TRBD1. In germline, CDR1 is SGHVT, CDR2 SQSDAQ. The CDR3 is made up of 18 amino acids. CDR3 sequence (DNA): TGTGCCAGCAGCCTAGCCGGGACAGGGGGCATTAGCAATCAGCCCCAGCATTTT. Translation gives CASSLAGTGGISNQPQHF.

V gene TRBV15 combines with J gene TRBJ2-3, with TRBD1 identical over 7 bases. The junction had 4 bases not matched to a gene; V was cut back by 2 bases and J by 5 bases. The CDR3 totals 14 residues. CDR1 and CDR2 (germline): LNHNV, YYDKDF (reference sequence). The CDR3 here is CATSRRQGIDTQYF. The CDR3 DNA reads TGTGCCACCAGCAGACGACAGGGAATAGATACGCAGTATTTT.

The sample holds one count of this clone. This chain joins TRBV7-3 and TRBJ2-6; a possible D gene is TRBD1 (6 bases). Germline values: CDR1 SGHTA, CDR2 FQGTGA. The V and J ends lost 5 bases and 2 bases respectively, with 16 bases between them. This CDR3 is 17 amino acids long. This CDR3 reads CASSGAGVRPGANVLTF. CDR3 nucleotide sequence: TGTGCCAGCAGCGGGGCAGGGGTCCGGCCTGGGGCCAACGTCCTGACTTTC.

The table lists this clone with a few counts. J is TRBJ2-1 and V is TRBV6-5; 9 positions match TRBD1. Germline CDR1 is MNHEY and CDR2 is SVGAGI. The CDR3 totals 13 residues. V shed 10 bases, J shed 3 bases, and the junction held 4 bases outside the gene matches. Written as DNA, the CDR3 is TGTGCCACCGGGGGACAGGGCTACAATGAGCAGTTCTTC. Translated: CATGGQGYNEQFF.

The table lists this clone with a count of one. The chain recombines TRBV2 with TRBJ2-7, with D possibly being TRBD2 (6 bases). Germline V gene lookup returns CDR1 SNHLY and CDR2 FYNNEI. The CDR3 spans 13 residues. V gave up 7 bases and J gave up 5 bases, with 15 bases separating them. This CDR3 reads CASIARGYNEQYF. Here the CDR3 DNA reads TGTGCCAGCATAGCACGGGGGTACAACGAGCAGTACTTC.

V gene TRBV6-7 combines with J gene TRBJ2-7; 10 bases match TRBD1. TRBV6-7 is treated as an ORF (open reading frame) with a function not yet certain. V shed 4 bases and J 5 bases; nucleotides not matched to a gene: 8. The length of the CDR3 is 15 residues. The CDR3 sequence: CASSSGQGLFNEQYF. As DNA, the CDR3 is TGTGCCAGCAGTTCGGGACAGGGGCTTTTCAACGAGCAGTACTTC.

This chain links TRBV29-1 with TRBJ2-1, with 7 bases identical to TRBD2. Germline CDR1 SQVTM, CDR2 ANQGSEA. The V segment lost 7 bases and the J segment 7 bases; nucleotides outside the gene matches: 7. This CDR3 has 12 residues. CDR3 coding DNA: TGCAGCGCCTGGGGGGGGTGGAATGAGCAGTTCTTC. It is translated as CSAWGGWNEQFF.

This clone was counted between two and nine times. V usage is TRBV7-9 and J usage is TRBJ2-1; no firm D call. The CDR3 sequence is 16 residues long. CDR1 and CDR2 from the germline V gene are SEHNR and FQNEAQ (reference sequence). V was pared by 0 bases and J by 5 bases, with 14 bases between. CDR3 sequence (DNA): TGTGCCAGCAGCTTAGCAGTCAACAGCTTTCACAATGAGCAGTTCTTC. Its protein is CASSLAVNSFHNEQFF.

This chain uses TRBV29-1 with TRBJ2-6; a possible D gene is TRBD2 (6 bases). V lost 5 bases, J lost 2 bases, and 19 bases lay in between. Germline V gives CDR1 SQVTM, CDR2 ANQGSEA. The CDR3 is made up of 17 amino acids. CDR3 DNA sequence: TGCAGCGTTCCAACGACTAGTTTCAGCACTGGGGCCAACGTCCTGACTTTC. Its translation: CSVPTTSFSTGANVLTF.

The CDR3 nucleotides are TGTGCCAGCAGTGAACCAGGACTAGCGAGGGAGACCCAGTACTTC. It specifies CASSEPGLARETQYF. The chain uses TRBV6-1 and TRBJ2-5; 9 bases line up with TRBD2. Germline V gene lookup returns CDR1 MNHNS and CDR2 SASEGT. CDR3 length: 15 residues. The J segment lost 5 bases and the V segment lost 2 bases, leaving 6 bases of the junction unmatched.

This clone was counted a few times. The genes are TRBV4-3 and TRBJ1-1, with a weak D call TRBD1 (5 bases). CDR3 size: 16 residues. Germline values: CDR1 LGHNA, CDR2 YSLEER. Trimming left V 3 bases short and J 1 base short, with 15 bases between. Here the CDR3 reads CASSHWKSGGNTEAFF. CDR3 nucleotide sequence: TGCGCCAGCAGCCACTGGAAATCGGGGGGGAACACTGAAGCTTTCTTT.

The CDR3 here is CASSLAVGANTDTQYF. The CDR3 nucleotides are TGCGCCAGCAGCTTGGCCGTGGGGGCGAACACAGATACGCAGTATTTT. V gene TRBV5-1 combines with J gene TRBJ2-3; D possibly corresponds to TRBD1 (6 bases). V dropped 0 bases and J dropped 2 bases, with 13 bases sitting between them. Germline values: CDR1 SGHRS, CDR2 YFSETQ. CDR3 size: 16 residues.

This clone has only a few counts. V gene TRBV7-8 combines with J gene TRBJ1-1; 9 positions agree with TRBD1. CDR1 and CDR2 (germline): SGHVS, FQNEAQ. The V and J ends lost 4 bases and 4 bases, in that order; junction bases with no gene match: 13. The length of the CDR3 is 17 residues. CDR3 sequence (DNA): TGTGCCAGCAGCTCACGCCAGGGGACAGGGAGGTTCACTGAAGCTTTCTTT. It is translated as CASSSRQGTGRFTEAFF.